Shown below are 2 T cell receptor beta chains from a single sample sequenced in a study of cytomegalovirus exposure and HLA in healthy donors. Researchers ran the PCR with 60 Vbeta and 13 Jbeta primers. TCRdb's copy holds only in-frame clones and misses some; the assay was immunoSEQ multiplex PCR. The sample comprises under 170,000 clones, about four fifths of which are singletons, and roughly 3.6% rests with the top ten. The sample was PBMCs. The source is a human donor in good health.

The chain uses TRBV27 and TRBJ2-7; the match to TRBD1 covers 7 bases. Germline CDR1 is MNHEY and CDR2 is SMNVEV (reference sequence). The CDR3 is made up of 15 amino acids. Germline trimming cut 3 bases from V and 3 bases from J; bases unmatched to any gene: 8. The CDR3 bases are TGTGCCAGCAGTTTCGAGGGGACAGCCGACTACGAGCAGTACTTC. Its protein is CASSFEGTADYEQYF.

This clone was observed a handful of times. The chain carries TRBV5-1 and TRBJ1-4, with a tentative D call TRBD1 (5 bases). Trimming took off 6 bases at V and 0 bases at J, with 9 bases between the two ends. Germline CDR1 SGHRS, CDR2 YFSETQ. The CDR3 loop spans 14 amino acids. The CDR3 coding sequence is TGCGCCAGCACAACAGGTGCAACTAATGAAAAACTGTTTTTT. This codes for CASTTGATNEKLFF.